These 20 T cell receptor beta chains came from one sample sequenced in a study of T cell clonotyping in hematopoietic cell transplantation. Measured with immunoSEQ multiplex PCR; TCRdb has only the in-frame clones, and not every one. The sample records around 13,000 clones, approximately 83% being singletons. Source: PBMCs, taken 100 days after allogeneic stem cell transplant. These receptor sequences come from a female patient aged 40 to 55 who had an allogeneic stem cell transplant from a related donor, so T cells may come from the graft donor. Some clones in this sample may be carry-over from other donors' samples.

The chain carries TRBV30 and TRBJ2-2; D is uncertain. CDR1 and CDR2 (germline): GTSNPN, SVGIG (reference sequence). This CDR3 comprises 13 residues. V lost 4 bases and J lost 1, with 7 bases in between. CDR3 protein: CAWTAENTGELFF. As DNA, the CDR3 is TGTGCCTGGACGGCGGAGAACACCGGGGAGCTGTTTTTT.

This clone appeared a single time. This CDR3 reads CASSTSAENGELFF. DNA for the CDR3: TGTGCCAGCAGTACCTCCGCGGAGAACGGGGAGCTGTTTTTT. The chain combines TRBV6-1 with TRBJ2-2; no firm D call. This CDR3 region has 14 residues. Trimming stripped 5 bases from V and 7 bases from J, with 14 bases between. Per the germline V gene, CDR1 is MNHNS and CDR2 is SASEGT.

This sequence joins TRBV18 and TRBJ2-5, with TRBD1 identical over 8 bases. V lost 3 bases, J lost 5 bases, and 5 bases stayed unmatched. Germline V gene sequence: CDR1 KGHSH, CDR2 LQKENI. The CDR3 length is 14 residues. The CDR3 DNA follows: TGTGCCAGCTCACCCGACAGGGGCGGGGAGACCCAGTACTTC. Translation: CASSPDRGGETQYF.

The chain couples TRBV11-1 to TRBJ2-3, with D perhaps TRBD2 (6 bases). With 4 bases removed from V and 2 bases from J, the gap between germline ends came to 16 bases. The CDR3 spans 16 residues. Germline V gene lookup returns CDR1 SGHAT and CDR2 FQDESV (reference sequence). This chain's CDR3 is CASSSLSGGSTDTQYF. The DNA for the CDR3 is TGTGCCAGCAGCTCCCTCTCCGGAGGGTCCACAGATACGCAGTATTTT.

This clone was seen a few times. The V gene is TRBV20-1, the J gene TRBJ2-1; D is unresolved. Between the trimmed V and J ends, which lost 5 bases and 8 bases, there was a span of 10 bases. The CDR3 is 11 amino acids. The germline CDR1 and CDR2 sequences are DFQATT and SNEGSKA (reference sequence). CDR3 region: CSARAGYEQFF. In nucleotides, the CDR3 is TGCAGTGCTCGCGCAGGCTATGAGCAGTTCTTC.

The chain links TRBV6-5 to TRBJ2-1; tentatively, D is TRBD1 or TRBD2 (5 bases each). V dropped 2 bases and J dropped 4 bases, with 12 bases sitting between them. Germline CDR1 MNHEY, CDR2 SVGAGI. CDR3 length: 15 residues. This CDR3 is CASSYRGALYNEQFF. The CDR3 region has the DNA TGTGCCAGCAGTTACAGAGGGGCCTTGTACAATGAGCAGTTCTTC.

This clone was seen once. This rearrangement joins TRBV6-4 to TRBJ2-2; 8 nucleotides agree with TRBD1. The CDR3 extends over 13 amino acids. Germline values: CDR1 MRHNA, CDR2 SNTAGT. Germline trimming cut 2 bases from V and 8 bases from J; bases unmatched to any gene: 1. The DNA of the CDR3 is TGTGCCAGCAGTGACCGGGACAGGGGGGAGCTGTTTTTT. Encoded protein: CASSDRDRGELFF.

This chain connects TRBV10-3 to TRBJ2-7, with D unclear. V lost 1 base to trimming and J lost 1 base, with 14 bases between them. This CDR3 has 16 amino acids. Germline lookup yields CDR1 ENHRY and CDR2 SYGVKD. CDR3 protein: CAISEWSFIPSYEQYF. In DNA, the CDR3 is TGTGCCATCAGTGAGTGGTCTTTTATTCCTTCCTACGAGCAGTACTTC.

This clone was recorded once. The CDR3 here is CASSVDGIFTDTQYF. The CDR3 DNA reads TGTGCCAGCAGCGTAGATGGGATCTTCACAGATACGCAGTATTTT. V usage is TRBV9 and J usage is TRBJ2-3; D uncertain. The CDR3 runs to 15 residues. The V end was cut by 0 bases, the J end by 2 bases, with 10 bases between. Per germline, CDR1 SGDLS and CDR2 YYNGEE.

This rearrangement joins TRBV7-2 to TRBJ1-1; 7 positions match TRBD1. CDR1 and CDR2 (germline): SGHTA, FQGNSA. J lost 4 bases, V lost 2 bases, and 1 base had no gene match. This CDR3 has 13 amino acids. The CDR3 coding sequence is TGTGCCAGCAGCTTATCAGGGGGCACTGAAGCTTTCTTT. This sequence encodes CASSLSGGTEAFF.

The rearrangement uses TRBV5-1 and TRBJ2-1; TRBD1 or TRBD2 may be the D gene (6 bases each). Per germline, CDR1 SGHRS and CDR2 YFSETQ. V dropped 4 bases and J dropped 3 bases, with 17 bases sitting between them. The CDR3 extends over 16 amino acids. CDR3 loop: CASSPQYGGGYNEQFF. In nucleotides, the CDR3 is TGCGCCAGCAGCCCCCAGTATGGAGGGGGCTACAATGAGCAGTTCTTC.

In its sample, this clone was seen once. The chain uses TRBV19 and TRBJ2-1; TRBD1 might be the D (8 bases). Germline V gives CDR1 LNHDA, CDR2 SQIVND (reference sequence). The CDR3 length is 13 residues. The V end was cut by 8 bases, the J end by 7 bases, with 15 bases between. The CDR3 region is CASATGEGNEQFF. CDR3 nucleotides: TGTGCCAGTGCGACAGGGGAGGGTAATGAGCAGTTCTTC.

Notes on this clone: In the same sample, other DNA sequences code for this CDR3. CDR3 residues: CASSQGLFYEQYF. As DNA, the CDR3 is TGTGCCAGCAGCCAGGGACTGTTCTACGAGCAGTACTTC. V and J are TRBV4-2 and TRBJ2-7; TRBD2 might be the D (6 bases). The V end lost 3 bases, the J end lost 3 bases, and 9 bases lay between the germline ends. The germline CDR1 and CDR2 sequences are LGHNA and YNFKEQ. The CDR3 loop spans 13 amino acids.

The chain recombines TRBV29-1 with TRBJ1-1; 9 bases map to TRBD1. J lost 5 bases, V lost 4 bases, and 11 bases had no gene match. CDR1 and CDR2 (germline): SQVTM, ANQGSEA. The CDR3 extends over 15 amino acids. CDR3 sequence reads: CSVGGGQGQYTEAFF. The CDR3, as DNA: TGCAGCGTTGGGGGGGGACAGGGACAGTATACTGAAGCTTTCTTT. Full variable domain (rest looked up from reference TRBV29-1 and TRBJ1-1): SAVISQKPSRDICQRGTSLTIQCQVDSQVTMMFWYRQQPGQSLTLIATANQGSEATYESGFVIDKFPISRPNLTFSTLTVSNMSPEDSSIYLCSVGGGQGQYTEAFFGQGTRLTVV.

The chain joins TRBV2 to TRBJ2-2; 10 positions match TRBD1. CDR3 length equals 14 residues. V was pared by 8 bases and J by 1 base, with 1 base of the junction left unmatched. Germline CDR1 and CDR2: SNHLY and FYNNEI. CDR3 bases: TGTGCCAGCGGACAGGGGGGGAACACCGGGGAGCTGTTTTTT. Its translation is CASGQGGNTGELFF.

The chain uses TRBV27 and TRBJ1-1, with a tentative D call TRBD1 (5 bases). The CDR3 consists of 14 residues. Trimming took 5 bases from V and 7 from J, leaving 17 bases between them. CDR1 and CDR2 from the germline V gene are MNHEY and SMNVEV (reference sequence). The CDR3 DNA is TGTGCCAGCAGTATGGGACCCGGCAGGGTTGAAGCTTTCTTT. The encoded protein is CASSMGPGRVEAFF.

The J gene is TRBJ1-4, the V gene TRBV5-1; 7 bases match TRBD1. Trimming at V came to 4 bases and at J to 0 bases, leaving 9 bases not matched to a gene. CDR3 length: 17 amino acids. The germline V gene has CDR1 SGHRS and CDR2 YFSETQ. CDR3 coding DNA: TGCGCCAGCAGCAAAACAGGGGAACCCTCAACTAATGAAAAACTGTTTTTT. This codes for CASSKTGEPSTNEKLFF.

The chain uses TRBV19 and TRBJ2-2, with TRBD2 matching 9 bases. The V and J ends lost 5 bases and 6 bases, in that order; junction bases with no gene match: 7. CDR1 is LNHDA and CDR2 is SQIVND in the germline V gene (reference sequence). The CDR3 sequence is 15 residues long. The CDR3 DNA sequence: TGTGCCAGTAGTGCCTTAGCGGGAGCGTCCGGGGAGCTGTTTTTT. This gives the protein CASSALAGASGELFF. Looking up the rest from reference TRBV19 and TRBJ2-2 gives the full variable domain: DGGITQSPKYLFRKEGQNVTLSCEQNLNHDAMYWYRQDPGQGLRLIYYSQIVNDFQKGDIAEGYSVSREKKESFPLTVTSAQKNPTAFYLCASSALAGASGELFFGEGSRLTVL.

V and J are TRBV30 and TRBJ1-5; 7 nucleotides line up with TRBD1. In germline, CDR1 is GTSNPN, CDR2 SVGIG (reference sequence). With V trimmed by 5 bases and J by 4 bases, 5 bases remained unmatched. This CDR3 has 13 residues. CDR3 protein: CAWDRERNQPQHF. The CDR3 DNA reads TGTGCCTGGGACAGGGAGCGGAATCAGCCCCAGCATTTT.

J is TRBJ1-2 and V is TRBV4-1, with TRBD1 as a possible D gene (5 bases). V was shortened by 0 bases and J by 0 bases, with 14 bases between the two germline ends. This CDR3 has 17 residues. The V gene's germline CDR1 is MGHRA and CDR2 YSYEKL. The CDR3 DNA follows: TGCGCCAGCAGCCAAGACCGTACCGGGGGAACTAACTATGGCTACACCTTC. Protein product: CASSQDRTGGTNYGYTF.